The TCR beta chain described here comes from a study of CD8+CD57+ T cells in acquired aplastic anemia. The overall study: On average, sorted CD4+ and CD8+ cells gave about 2.9 ug of DNA.

For CDR3 and TCR beta VDJ profiling, genomic DNA was the template used. TCRdb reanalysed the reads using MiXCR and keeps one entry per CDR3 protein. The data hold more than 200,000 distinct CDR3 sequences, with roughly 53% observed a single time. It was patients with CD8+CD57+ cell expansion by flow cytometry who were chosen for sequencing. J lost 4 bases, V lost 6 bases, and 12 bases had no gene match. The CDR3 covers 17 residues. The clonotype comes from a human donor with aplastic anemia. This sequence joins TRBV12-3 or TRBV12-4 and TRBJ1-1; TRBD1 aligns across 12 bases. The sample taken for sequencing was sorted CD4+, CD8+, or CD8+CD57+ T cells (not recorded which) from PBMCs. The DNA of the CDR3 is TGTGCCAGCAGAGTCTCGGGGGACAGGGGGCTAGGCACTGAAGCTTTCTTT. It codes for CASRVSGDRGLGTEAFF.